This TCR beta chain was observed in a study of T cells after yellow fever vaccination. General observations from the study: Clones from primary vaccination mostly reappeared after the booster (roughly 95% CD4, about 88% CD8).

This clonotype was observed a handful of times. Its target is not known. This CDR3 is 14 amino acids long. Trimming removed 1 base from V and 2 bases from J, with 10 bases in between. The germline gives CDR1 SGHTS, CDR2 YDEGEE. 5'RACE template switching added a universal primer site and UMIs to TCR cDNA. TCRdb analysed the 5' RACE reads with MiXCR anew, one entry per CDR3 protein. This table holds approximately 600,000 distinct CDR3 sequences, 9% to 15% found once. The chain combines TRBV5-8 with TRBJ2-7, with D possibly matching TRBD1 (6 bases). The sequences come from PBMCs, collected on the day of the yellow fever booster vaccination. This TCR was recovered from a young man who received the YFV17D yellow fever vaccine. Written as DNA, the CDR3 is TGTGCCAGCAGCTTGACGACAGGTGCCTACGAGCAGTACTTC. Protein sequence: CASSLTTGAYEQYF.